The text below deals with one T cell receptor (beta chain). Its antigen is currently unknown. The treatment was: roughly 18 received Ad26.COV2.S at low or high dose, single or two shots; about 5 received placebo; per-sample allocation not given. All samples were drawn on day 63, counting from the first vaccine or placebo injection. The vaccine antigen was prefusion-stabilized Wuhan SARS-CoV-2 spike. The data belong to a study of Ad26.COV2.S vaccination and SARS-CoV-2 variants. Study at large: Once or twice, 56 days apart, Ad26.COV2.S was delivered intramuscularly.

The CDR3 consists of 14 residues. Trimming removed 4 bases from V and 7 bases from J, with 16 bases in between. CDR1 is SEHNR and CDR2 is FQNEAQ in the germline V gene (reference sequence). The data were produced by immunoSEQ multiplex PCR, yet TCRdb's version contains in-frame clones alone and is incomplete. This table holds 300,000 to 500,000 clones, roughly nine tenths found once. Study-level results: Vaccinees reportedly had broad spike-specific CD8+ and CD4+ T cell responses. The TCR breadth and depth analyses may have understated or missed part of the total T cell responses.

The chain has TRBV7-9 and TRBJ1-1; D unclear. The sequences come from peripheral blood, collected in a trial of Ad26.COV2.S vaccine versus placebo. The clonotype comes from a person between 18 and 65 years old who received the Ad26.COV2.S COVID-19 vaccine or a placebo. Here the CDR3 reads CASSSESSLREAFF. Here the CDR3 DNA reads TGTGCCAGCAGCTCTGAGTCTTCATTACGTGAAGCTTTCTTT.